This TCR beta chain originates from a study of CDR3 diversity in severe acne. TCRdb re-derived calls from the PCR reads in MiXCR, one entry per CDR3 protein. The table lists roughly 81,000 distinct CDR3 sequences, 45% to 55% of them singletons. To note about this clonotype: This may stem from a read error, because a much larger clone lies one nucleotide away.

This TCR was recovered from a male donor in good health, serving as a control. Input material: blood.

CDR3 region: CASSQGDSGANVLTF. In nucleotides, the CDR3 is TGTGCCAGCAGCCAAGGTGACTCTGGGGCCAACGTCCTGACTTTC. V gene TRBV14 combines with J gene TRBJ2-6; the D is unclear. The CDR3 extends over 15 amino acids. Trimming took off 1 base at V and 0 bases at J, with 4 bases between the two ends. Germline V gene data show CDR1 as SGHDN and CDR2 as FVKESK.